Below, one T cell receptor beta chain is given with its context. Its matching antigen is unknown. The sample belongs to a study of cytomegalovirus exposure and HLA in healthy donors. CDR1 and CDR2 from the germline V gene are MNHNS and SASEGT. This CDR3 spans 14 amino acids. Losses at the gene ends were 5 bases for V and 7 bases for J; bases not matched to a gene: 6. PCR involved 60 Vbeta and 13 Jbeta primers. Profiled with immunoSEQ multiplex PCR; TCRdb holds only in-frame clones, not every one. The table has 150,000 to 200,000 clones, roughly 70% seen once; the top ten hold roughly a tenth. Findings of the study overall: The authors listed some 160 TCR beta chains as cytomegalovirus-associated. There were some public TCRs occurring in many donors, but most TCR sequences were rare. Under in vitro conditions, three CMV-associated chains were confirmed as specific for CMV antigens. The Asian-associated ancestry cluster reportedly had fewer N-insertions than the roughly 700-donor mean in a later analysis.

The TCR sequence derives from a man aged 25 to 40 in good health and CMV-seropositive. The chain couples TRBV6-1 to TRBJ1-4; 8 bases are a match to TRBD1. Sequencing was performed on PBMCs. In nucleotides, the CDR3 is TGTGCCAGCAGTTCCAGGGGGCCCGGTGAAAAACTGTTTTTT. It codes for CASSSRGPGEKLFF.